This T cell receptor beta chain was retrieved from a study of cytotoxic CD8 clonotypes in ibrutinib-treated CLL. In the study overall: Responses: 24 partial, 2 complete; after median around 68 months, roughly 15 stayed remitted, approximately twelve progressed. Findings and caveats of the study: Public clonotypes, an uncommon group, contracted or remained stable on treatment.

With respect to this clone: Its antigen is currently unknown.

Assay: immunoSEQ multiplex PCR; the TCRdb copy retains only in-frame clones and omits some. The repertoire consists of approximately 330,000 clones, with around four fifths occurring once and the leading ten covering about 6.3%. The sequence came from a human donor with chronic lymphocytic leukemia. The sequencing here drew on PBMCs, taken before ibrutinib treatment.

The CDR3 coding sequence is TGCAGTGCTAGGAAGGAGGAGACCCAGTACTTC. Protein sequence: CSARKEETQYF. The chain couples TRBV20-1 to TRBJ2-5; D gene ambiguous. Trimming took 3 bases from V and 5 from J, leaving 7 bases between them. The CDR3 extends over 11 amino acids. Germline CDR1 is DFQATT and CDR2 is SNEGSKA (reference sequence).